The 6 T cell receptor beta chains presented below share a single source sample, sequenced in a study of T cell responses to AZD1222 COVID-19 vaccine. The method was immunoSEQ multiplex PCR; TCRdb's version includes in-frame clones alone and lacks a portion of them. Counted here are about 94,000 clones, 75% to 90% occurring once; the ten biggest clones make up 4.5%. This specimen was peripheral blood, taken 28 days after the second AZD1222 dose. These receptors were obtained from an adult who received the AZD1222 COVID-19 vaccine.

CDR3 residues: CASSTVAGVAPEQFF. The CDR3 DNA reads as TGTGCCAGCAGCACAGTAGCGGGAGTGGCCCCTGAGCAGTTCTTC. J is TRBJ2-1 and V is TRBV5-6; 9 bases are shared with TRBD2. With V trimmed by 4 bases and J by 9 bases, 11 bases remained unmatched. There are 15 residues in the CDR3. Per germline, CDR1 SGHDT and CDR2 YYEEEE.

The J gene is TRBJ1-6, the V gene TRBV30; maybe TRBD1 (6 bases). CDR3 size: 12 residues. Germline assignment: CDR1 GTSNPN and CDR2 SVGIG (reference sequence). This chain's CDR3 is CAHTGINSPLHF. The CDR3 nucleotides read TGTGCTCACACAGGGATCAATTCACCCCTCCACTTT. The entire variable domain, with the rest obtained from reference TRBV30 and TRBJ1-6, is as follows: SQTIHQWPATLVQPVGSPLSLECTVEGTSNPNLYWYRQAAGRGLQLLFYSVGIGQISSEVPQNLSASRPQDRQFILSSKKLLLSDSGFYLCAHTGINSPLHFGNGTRLTVT.

The rearrangement uses TRBV14 and TRBJ2-7; 8 bases fit TRBD2. Germline trimming cut 1 base from V and 3 bases from J; bases unmatched to any gene: 8. The germline V gene has CDR1 SGHDN and CDR2 FVKESK. This CDR3 comprises 16 residues. The CDR3 nucleotides read TGTGCCAGCAGCCAAGTGACTGGTAGCGGGGTCTACGAGCAGTACTTC. This sequence encodes CASSQVTGSGVYEQYF.

The gene calls are TRBV6-5 and TRBJ2-5; unclear D gene. There are 13 residues in the CDR3. The V and J ends lost 4 bases and 2 bases respectively, with 8 bases between them. The V gene's germline CDR1 is MNHEY and CDR2 SVGAGI. CDR3 in DNA: TGTGCCAGCAGTTCATCCATACAAGAGACCCAGTACTTC. Amino acids: CASSSSIQETQYF.

This clone was recorded a few times. V usage is TRBV7-9 and J usage is TRBJ2-3; 11 bases are a match to TRBD2. This CDR3 spans 16 amino acids. Trimming at V came to 1 base and at J to 0 bases, leaving 0 bases not matched to a gene. Per the germline V gene, CDR1 is SEHNR and CDR2 is FQNEAQ (reference sequence). CDR3 amino acids: CASSLGLAGSTDTQYF. The CDR3 DNA sequence: TGTGCCAGCAGCTTAGGACTAGCGGGAAGCACAGATACGCAGTATTTT.

The chain couples TRBV9 to TRBJ2-1; TRBD2 matches at 13 bases. V lost 0 bases to trimming and J lost 8 bases; unmatched junction nucleotides: 5. The CDR3 has 16 residues. Germline-derived CDR1 and CDR2 are SGDLS and YYNGEE. For the CDR3, the DNA is TGTGCCAGCAGCGTAGCGGGACTAGCGGGATTCGATGAGCAGTTCTTC. It encodes CASSVAGLAGFDEQFF.